The source of this T cell receptor (beta chain) is a study of Tregs in tolerant kidney transplant recipients. Unstimulated Tregs (CD4+CD25+CD127-) and CD4+CD25- non-Tregs were sorted from PBMCs. CDR3 length equals 12 residues. Trimming shortened V by 5 bases and J by 1 base, and 6 bases separated the two germline ends. Germline values: CDR1 SNHLY, CDR2 FYNNEI. Study-wide findings and caveats: The small number of patients limits these findings pending further validation. Activated donor B cell expansion appeared to reveal the most relevant donor-specific TCRbeta repertoire. Biological reproducibility was not directly addressed, but technical replication error appeared minimal.

This clone appeared once. What it binds is unknown. Other DNA sequences in the sample encode the same CDR3. The table came from immunoSEQ multiplex PCR; TCRdb's copy has only in-frame clones and leaves some out. The data hold some 110,000 clones, with approximately 90% observed a single time. The receptor was isolated from a human donor in good health. This chain links TRBV2 with TRBJ2-7; D gene uncertain. Sequencing was carried out using CD4+ T cells from blood. The CDR3 DNA reads TGTGCCAGCAGTCGACTTTCCTACGAGCAGTACTTC. Translating it yields CASSRLSYEQYF. Complete variable domain (other parts from reference TRBV2 and TRBJ2-7): EPEVTQTPSHQVTQMGQEVILRCVPISNHLYFYWYRQILGQKVEFLVSFYNNEISEKSEIFDDQFSVERPDGSNFTLKIRSTKLEDSAMYFCASSRLSYEQYFGPGTRLTVT.